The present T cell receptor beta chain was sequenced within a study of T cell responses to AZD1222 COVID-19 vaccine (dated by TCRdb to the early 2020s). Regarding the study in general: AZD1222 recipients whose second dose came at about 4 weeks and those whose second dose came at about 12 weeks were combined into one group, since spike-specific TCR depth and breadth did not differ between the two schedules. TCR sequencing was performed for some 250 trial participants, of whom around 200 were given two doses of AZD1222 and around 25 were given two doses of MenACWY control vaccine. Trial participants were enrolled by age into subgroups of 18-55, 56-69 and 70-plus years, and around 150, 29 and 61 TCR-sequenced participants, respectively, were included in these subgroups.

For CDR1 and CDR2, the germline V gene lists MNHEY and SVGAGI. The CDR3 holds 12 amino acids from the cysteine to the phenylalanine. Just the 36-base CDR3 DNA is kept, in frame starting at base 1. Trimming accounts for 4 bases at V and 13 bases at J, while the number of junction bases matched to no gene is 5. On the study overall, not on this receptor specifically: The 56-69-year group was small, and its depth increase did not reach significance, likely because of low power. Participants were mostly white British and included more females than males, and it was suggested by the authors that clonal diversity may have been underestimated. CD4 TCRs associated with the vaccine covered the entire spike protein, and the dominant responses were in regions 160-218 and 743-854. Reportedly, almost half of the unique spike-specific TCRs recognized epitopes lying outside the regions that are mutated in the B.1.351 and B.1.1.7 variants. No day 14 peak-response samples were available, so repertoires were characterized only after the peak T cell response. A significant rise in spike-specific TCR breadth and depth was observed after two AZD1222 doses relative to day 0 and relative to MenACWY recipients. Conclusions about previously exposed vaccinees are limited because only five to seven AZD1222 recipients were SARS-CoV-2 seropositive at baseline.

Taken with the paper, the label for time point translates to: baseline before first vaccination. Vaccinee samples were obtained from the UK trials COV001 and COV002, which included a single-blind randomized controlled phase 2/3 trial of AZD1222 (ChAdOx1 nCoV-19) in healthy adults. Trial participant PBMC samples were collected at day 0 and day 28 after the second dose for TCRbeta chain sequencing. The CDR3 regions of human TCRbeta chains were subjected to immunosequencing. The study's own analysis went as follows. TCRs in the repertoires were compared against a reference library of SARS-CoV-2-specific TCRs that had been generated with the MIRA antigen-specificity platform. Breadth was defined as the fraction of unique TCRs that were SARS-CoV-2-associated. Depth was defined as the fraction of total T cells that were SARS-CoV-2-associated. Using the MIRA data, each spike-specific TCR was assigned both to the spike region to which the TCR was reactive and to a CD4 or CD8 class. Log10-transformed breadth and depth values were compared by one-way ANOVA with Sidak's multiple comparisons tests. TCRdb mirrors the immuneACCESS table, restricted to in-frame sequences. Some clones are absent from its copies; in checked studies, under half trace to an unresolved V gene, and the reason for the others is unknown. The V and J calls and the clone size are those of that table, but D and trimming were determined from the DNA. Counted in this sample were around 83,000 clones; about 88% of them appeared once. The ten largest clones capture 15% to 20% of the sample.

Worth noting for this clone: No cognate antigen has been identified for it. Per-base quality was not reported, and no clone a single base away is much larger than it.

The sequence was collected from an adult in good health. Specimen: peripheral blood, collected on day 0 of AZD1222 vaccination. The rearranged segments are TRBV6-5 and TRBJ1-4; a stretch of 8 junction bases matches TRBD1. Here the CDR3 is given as CASSFRTGPLFF. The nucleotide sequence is TGTGCCAGCAGTTTCCGGACAGGGCCACTGTTTTTT.